These T cell receptor beta chains were read from a single sample in a study of control samples from healthy donors and cancer patients. Data came from immunoSEQ multiplex PCR; TCRdb stores just in-frame clones and leaves some out. There are 90,000 to 110,000 clones in the sample; 83% occur only once, and 13% lies in the top ten. Input material: blood. The receptor set was obtained from a woman aged 45 to 65 in good health. The CDR3 runs from the conserved cysteine through the conserved F or W. Fields, in order: clone size, V gene, J gene, CDR3 protein. Some rows have no size entry. The others give once, few or many, or a class for an expanded clone.

>few|TRBV30|TRBJ2-3
CAWSQPVALAADTQYF
>.|TRBV5-4|TRBJ2-7
CASSYPSKVVSYEQYF
>.|TRBV5-1|TRBJ1-6
CASSLLDGTFGSPLHF
>.|TRBV28|TRBJ1-5
CASRSTGTANQPQHF
>.|TRBV28|TRBJ2-4
CASSGLAELAKNIQYF
>.|TRBV7-8|TRBJ2-7
CASSLPSGGLYEQYF
>few|TRBV14|TRBJ1-3
CASSHRGGSGNTIYF
>.|TRBV3-1/TRBV3-2|TRBJ1-2
CASSHRTPNYGYTF
>.|TRBV7-8|TRBJ2-7
CASSFSALEQYF
>.|TRBV24-1|TRBJ2-5
CATSDESRDGGKTQYF
>.|TRBV15|TRBJ1-4
CATSRDKGRQNEKLFF
>.|TRBV7-9|TRBJ1-5
CASSLYEGFGNQPQHF
>.|TRBV6-1|TRBJ2-2
CASSEGTVPTGELFF
>.|TRBV11-2|TRBJ2-2
CASSLGSFANTGELFF
>few|TRBV5-4|TRBJ1-4
CASSLKGQEKLFF
>.|TRBV9|TRBJ1-1
CASSGATGPEAFF
>.|TRBV3-1/TRBV3-2|TRBJ1-1
CASSQDRVTEAFF
>.|TRBV6-6|TRBJ1-1
CASTRGTNTEAFF
>few|TRBV5-1|TRBJ2-7
CASSVGTSGSYEQYF
>.|TRBV7-9|TRBJ2-5
CASSLDASGVFRETQYF
>.|TRBV7-9|TRBJ1-1
CASSLVGWEGGENTEAFF
>few|TRBV6-6|TRBJ2-1
CASSGPWTGDNEQFF
>.|TRBV15|TRBJ2-7
CATSRDPPDEQYF
>.|TRBV6-1|TRBJ2-5
CASSEGLAAYQETQYF
>.|TRBV11-2|TRBJ2-7
CASSQTGIIYEQYF
>.|TRBV7-9|TRBJ1-1
CASSPKSGQGNTEAFF
>.|TRBV9|TRBJ1-6
CASSVTGTGNSPLHF
>.|TRBV18|TRBJ1-3
CASSPPEGASGNTIYF
>many|TRBV6-5|TRBJ2-7
CASGGQLPSSYEQYF
>.|TRBV19|TRBJ2-1
CASSMDGGVLYNEQFF
>.|TRBV6-5|TRBJ1-1
CASSWTGISEAFF
>.|TRBV6-1|TRBJ1-5
CASSESTGWNQPQHF
>.|TRBV5-4|TRBJ2-5
CASSLRGVETQYF
>.|TRBV6-2/TRBV6-3|TRBJ2-1
CASSLFVNEQFF
>.|TRBV6-5|TRBJ1-1
CASRGQGYNTEAFF
>.|TRBV5-1|TRBJ2-3
CASSGSGTDTQYF
>once|TRBV2|TRBJ2-1
CASSKLAGAGEQFF